One sample yielded the 5 T cell receptor beta chains listed below, sequenced in a study of cytomegalovirus exposure and HLA in healthy donors (dated by TCRdb to about 2017). The library relied on the immunoSEQ multiplex PCR assay. For the multiplex PCR, a mixture combining 60 forward primers for TCR Vbeta segments and 13 reverse primers for TCR Jbeta segments was used. The immuneACCESS repertoire file appears here via TCRdb, limited to in-frame rearrangements. These files lack a portion of the clones; in checked studies, under half of the deficit traces to unresolved V genes, and the cause of the others is not known. This sample has about 140,000 clones in its table, and just under 85% of those were observed once. About 1.4% of the sample is taken by the ten largest. The sequenced material came from PBMCs. The receptors come from a man younger than 40 in good health and CMV-seropositive.

This clone was seen only once. The chain uses TRBV10-3 and TRBJ2-3; 7 bases align to TRBD2. V trimming: 7 bases; J trimming: 1 base; junction bases outside the gene matches: 8. The CDR3 has 15 amino acids. The germline V gene encodes CDR1 ENHRY and CDR2 SYGVKD. This CDR3 is CAIKAGGGGTDTQYF. DNA for the CDR3: TGTGCCATCAAAGCAGGCGGGGGTGGCACAGATACGCAGTATTTT.

This chain links TRBV11-2 with TRBJ2-7; weak D call: TRBD2 (6 bases). This CDR3 comprises 13 residues. V was clipped by 5 bases and J by 4 bases, with 12 bases between them. Germline CDR1 is SGHAT and CDR2 is FQNNGV. The CDR3 DNA sequence: TGTGCCAGCAGCCTAAGGGCGGGGTACGAGCAGTACTTC. Its translation is CASSLRAGYEQYF.

The chain employs TRBV9 and TRBJ2-5, with 11 bases fitting TRBD2. Per the germline V gene, CDR1 is SGDLS and CDR2 is YYNGEE. The CDR3 is 15 residues long. The J segment lost 1 base and the V segment lost 4 bases, leaving 3 bases of the junction unmatched. The CDR3 DNA is TGTGCCAGCAGCCCAGGGACTAGCGGCCAAGAGACCCAGTACTTC. Protein product: CASSPGTSGQETQYF.

The rearrangement uses TRBV7-2 and TRBJ2-7; D remains unclear. CDR1 is SGHTA, CDR2 FQGNSA, per germline. The V gene lost 2 bases and the J gene lost 4 bases, with 15 bases spanning the gap. This CDR3 contains 15 residues. CDR3 protein: CASSLSAGPFYEQYF. The CDR3 DNA reads as TGTGCCAGCAGCTTATCGGCAGGCCCATTTTACGAGCAGTACTTC.

The DNA for the CDR3 is TGTGCCAGCAGACAAACAGGGGTCGGCTATGGCTACACCTTC. Protein product: CASRQTGVGYGYTF. This chain links TRBV27 with TRBJ1-2; 7 positions agree with TRBD1. V shed 6 bases, J shed 4 bases, and the junction held 8 bases outside the gene matches. The CDR3 totals 14 residues. Germline V gives CDR1 MNHEY, CDR2 SMNVEV (reference sequence).